Below, one T cell receptor beta chain is given with its context. This CDR3 region has 15 residues. V was pared by 6 bases and J by 5 bases, with 12 bases of the junction left unmatched. Germline CDR1 and CDR2: MNHEY and SMNVEV (reference sequence). This record comes from a study of blood T cell repertoires in COVID-19. Whole-study context: The samples span acute and convalescent COVID-19 from the United States, Italy and Spain. T cells, B-cell-depleted T cells, or PBMCs supplied cDNA or gDNA.

In the study's own analysis: The authors estimated nucleated cell counts from reference gene primer amplification. Assay: immunoSEQ multiplex PCR; the TCRdb copy retains only in-frame clones and omits some. V and J calls and clone size are those listed in that table; D and trimming were worked out from the DNA. The sample includes roughly 100,000 clones, about 88% of them seen just once. V and J are TRBV27 and TRBJ2-7; 8 bases map to TRBD1. The sample comprised peripheral blood. The source of this sequence is a human donor in a cohort sampled during active COVID-19. The CDR3 loop is CASSPMTGVRDEQYF. The CDR3 DNA is TGTGCCAGCAGCCCAATGACAGGGGTGCGCGACGAGCAGTACTTC.